The 13 T cell receptor beta chains in this list originate from one sample, sequenced in a study of shared clonotypes between healthy human individuals. Positive CCR7 selection of CD45RO-negative cells yielded the naive CD8 cells, and terminally differentiated effector memory CD45RA+ cells were excluded. Profiled with immunoSEQ multiplex PCR; TCRdb holds only in-frame clones, not every one. The sample has over 2,000,000 clones, over 85% seen once. Sequencing was performed on naive CD8+ T cells from PBMCs. The receptors were sampled from a man in his late teens or twenties in good health. Some clones in this sample may be carry-over from other donors' samples.

The chain combines TRBV15 with TRBJ2-7, with TRBD2 matching 7 bases. Germline loops: CDR1 LNHNV, CDR2 YYDKDF (reference sequence). This CDR3 has 13 residues. The J segment lost 5 bases and the V segment lost 4 bases, leaving 5 bases of the junction unmatched. The CDR3 bases are TGTGCCACCAGCAAACGGACTAGTAACGAGCAGTACTTC. It yields the protein CATSKRTSNEQYF.

V is TRBV7-2 and J is TRBJ1-1; weak D call: TRBD1 (6 bases). Germline values: CDR1 SGHTA, CDR2 FQGNSA. Trimming took 5 bases from V and 6 from J, leaving 16 bases between them. CDR3 length: 14 residues. The CDR3: CASSPTGIRPEAFF. The CDR3 DNA is TGTGCCAGCAGCCCCACAGGGATCCGCCCTGAAGCTTTCTTT.

V and J are TRBV28 and TRBJ2-7; no firm D call. The V gene's germline CDR1 is MDHEN and CDR2 SYDVKM. The CDR3 covers 13 residues. V lost 8 bases, J lost 2 bases, and 13 bases lay in between. The CDR3 coding sequence is TGTGCCAGCGAAGAAGGGCGAGCCTACGAGCAGTACTTC. Translated: CASEEGRAYEQYF.

This sequence joins TRBV7-8 and TRBJ1-1; D is ambiguous. Between the trimmed V and J ends, which lost 3 bases and 4 bases, there was a span of 21 bases. Germline V CDR1 and CDR2: SGHVS, FQNEAQ. The CDR3 sequence is 17 residues long. The CDR3 DNA follows: TGTGCCAGCAGCTTTCTAAATTCTTGGGAAGTGAGCACTGAAGCTTTCTTT. Translation: CASSFLNSWEVSTEAFF.

This clone was recorded once. The chain couples TRBV5-8 to TRBJ1-4; D ambiguous. Trimming left V 2 bases short and J 3 bases short, with 14 bases between. In germline, CDR1 is SGHTS, CDR2 YDEGEE. This CDR3 region has 16 residues. The CDR3 region has the DNA TGTGCCAGCAGCTTTGGGTCCTTGGAGTCTAATGAAAAACTGTTTTTT. It translates to CASSFGSLESNEKLFF.

This chain joins TRBV12-5 and TRBJ2-7; D gene uncertain. The V gene lost 6 bases and the J gene lost 7 bases, with 16 bases spanning the gap. Germline assignment: CDR1 LGHNT and CDR2 FRNRAP. This CDR3 has 13 amino acids. CDR3 DNA: TGTGCTAGTGGCTACGACACCTGGGGAGAGCAGTACTTC. Translating gives CASGYDTWGEQYF.

This chain links TRBV10-1 with TRBJ2-4; 10 nucleotides agree with TRBD2. CDR1 and CDR2 (germline): WNHNN, SYGVQD (reference sequence). The ends lost 3 bases at V and 9 bases at J; junction bases unmatched: 8. CDR3 size: 15 residues. Written as DNA, the CDR3 is TGCGCCAGCAGTGAAAAGCGGGAGGGCGGTGGCATTCAGTACTTC. This gives the protein CASSEKREGGGIQYF.

The chain couples TRBV7-9 to TRBJ1-1; 8 bases fit TRBD1. CDR1 and CDR2 (germline): SEHNR, FQNEAQ (reference sequence). V shed 4 bases, J shed 6 bases, and the junction held 7 bases outside the gene matches. The CDR3 totals 14 residues. Written as DNA, the CDR3 is TGTGCCAGCAGCTCCAGGGGGCTCTTGGCTGAAGCTTTCTTT. Protein: CASSSRGLLAEAFF.

This chain uses TRBV28 with TRBJ2-1, with 10 bases fitting TRBD2. The CDR3 is 14 residues long. Unmatched junction bases numbered 15, after V lost 6 bases and J lost 16 bases. CDR1 MDHEN and CDR2 SYDVKM come from the germline V gene. Written as DNA, the CDR3 is TGTGCCAGCAGAGCTACGGGACTAGCGTTTGAAGCCTTCTTC. Residues: CASRATGLAFEAFF.

The genes are TRBV27 and TRBJ1-1; D is ambiguous. Germline CDR1 is MNHEY and CDR2 is SMNVEV (reference sequence). With 2 bases removed from V and 4 bases from J, the gap between germline ends came to 11 bases. The CDR3 is made up of 14 amino acids. CDR3 amino acids: CASSLLARSTEAFF. The CDR3, as DNA: TGTGCCAGCAGTTTACTAGCACGTAGCACTGAAGCTTTCTTT.

This sequence joins TRBV7-9 and TRBJ2-1; 13 nucleotides line up with TRBD2. This CDR3 has 16 amino acids. The junction had 5 bases not matched to a gene; V was cut back by 5 bases and J by 4 bases. Looked up from germline, CDR1 is SEHNR and CDR2 is FQNEAQ (reference sequence). The CDR3 bases are TGTGCCAGCAGCGCGGGACTAGCGGGAAGATACAATGAGCAGTTCTTC. This gives the protein CASSAGLAGRYNEQFF. Together with reference TRBV7-9 and TRBJ2-1, the CDR3 gives the full variable domain: DTGVSQNPRHKITKRGQNVTFRCDPISEHNRLYWYRQTLGQGPEFLTYFQNEAQLEKSRLLSDRFSAERPKGSFSTLEIQRTEQGDSAMYLCASSAGLAGRYNEQFFGPGTRLTVL.

As to this clone: Other DNA sequences within the sample encode an identical CDR3. V is TRBV28 and J is TRBJ1-5; TRBD1 is a possible D gene (5 bases). V lost 2 bases, J lost 6 bases, and 5 bases lay in between. Germline V gene lookup returns CDR1 MDHEN and CDR2 SYDVKM. The CDR3 contains 12 residues. The CDR3 DNA reads as TGTGCCAGCAGTTTAGGGGGTCAGCCCCAGCATTTT. Translated: CASSLGGQPQHF.

The rearrangement joins TRBV7-9 to TRBJ1-1; 8 bases agree with TRBD1. The CDR3 has 15 residues. CDR1 is SEHNR, CDR2 FQNEAQ, per germline (reference sequence). Trimming at V came to 4 bases and at J to 5 bases, leaving 9 bases not matched to a gene. The CDR3 DNA follows: TGTGCCAGCAGCTCTCCGACAGGGGTGGTGACTGAAGCTTTCTTT. Translated: CASSSPTGVVTEAFF.